Listed here are 25 T cell receptor beta chains from one sample, sequenced in a study of shared clonotypes between healthy human individuals. Clones were sequenced by immunoSEQ multiplex PCR, and TCRdb holds only the in-frame ones, with some missing. Of approximately 640,000 clones listed, roughly 88% are singletons. The specimen was memory CD8+ T cells from PBMCs. The subset was: CD45RO+ cells pooled with CCR7-negative TemRA cells. The receptor source for this set is a man between 18 and 35 years old in good health. Some clones in this sample may be carry-over from other donors' samples.

This chain connects TRBV13 to TRBJ2-2, with 9 bases lining up with TRBD2. Germline values: CDR1 PRHDT, CDR2 FYEKMQ (reference sequence). J was trimmed by 0 bases and V by 3 bases; bases with no gene match: 2. The CDR3 is 16 amino acids. The CDR3 DNA reads as TGTGCCAGCAGCTTTAGCGGGAGATCGAACACCGGGGAGCTGTTTTTT. It codes for CASSFSGRSNTGELFF.

The chain carries TRBV7-9 and TRBJ2-6; a possible D gene is TRBD1 (5 bases). CDR1 SEHNR and CDR2 FQNEAQ come from the germline V gene (reference sequence). Trimming stripped 5 bases from V and 0 bases from J, with 8 bases between. This CDR3 comprises 15 residues. The CDR3 region has the DNA TGTGCCAGCAGCGTCAGGGTCTCTGGGGCCAACGTCCTGACTTTC. As protein: CASSVRVSGANVLTF. The variable domain in full, completed from reference TRBV7-9 and TRBJ2-6, reads DTGVSQNPRHKITKRGQNVTFRCDPISEHNRLYWYRQTLGQGPEFLTYFQNEAQLEKSRLLSDRFSAERPKGSFSTLEIQRTEQGDSAMYLCASSVRVSGANVLTFGAGSRLTVL.

The chain employs TRBV18 and TRBJ2-7; no clear D. The CDR3 spans 18 residues. Trimming stripped 1 base from V and 1 base from J, with 20 bases between. CDR1 and CDR2 (germline): KGHSH, LQKENI. CDR3 sequence reads: CASSPRPQRDGGSYEQYF. The CDR3, as DNA: TGTGCCAGCTCACCACGGCCCCAACGAGACGGCGGTTCCTACGAGCAGTACTTC.

The rearrangement uses TRBV11-2 and TRBJ2-7; the match to TRBD1 covers 7 bases. Trimming removed 5 bases from V and 5 bases from J; junction bases left unmatched: 15. The CDR3 is 16 amino acids. Germline CDR1 reads SGHAT; CDR2 reads FQNNGV. Written as DNA, the CDR3 is TGTGCCAGCAGCCTCATACCAGGGGGTCGCCCGGACGAGCAGTACTTC. Its protein product is CASSLIPGGRPDEQYF.

The V and J genes are TRBV2 and TRBJ1-1, with TRBD1 as a possible D gene (5 bases). Germline loops: CDR1 SNHLY, CDR2 FYNNEI. The CDR3 is 14 amino acids. Trimming pared 2 bases from V and 4 bases from J, leaving 11 bases between. CDR3 sequence reads: CASSERDRITEAFF. The CDR3 nucleotides read TGTGCCAGCAGTGAAAGGGACCGAATCACTGAAGCTTTCTTT.

In its sample, this clone was seen once. This rearrangement joins TRBV11-2 to TRBJ2-7, with TRBD2 as a possible D gene (6 bases). Germline values: CDR1 SGHAT, CDR2 FQNNGV. The CDR3 is 15 residues long. Trimming took off 1 base at V and 3 bases at J, with 13 bases between the two ends. The CDR3 region has the DNA TGTGCCAGCAGCTTAGGGATCGGGAGTAACTACGAGCAGTACTTC. Translated: CASSLGIGSNYEQYF.

The genes are TRBV7-2 and TRBJ2-7; 8 bases are a match to TRBD2. Germline-derived CDR1 and CDR2 are SGHTA and FQGNSA. The CDR3 covers 12 residues. The J segment lost 6 bases and the V segment lost 5 bases, leaving 3 bases of the junction unmatched. The CDR3 loop is CASSHSGTEQYF. The CDR3 DNA follows: TGTGCCAGCAGCCATAGCGGGACCGAGCAGTACTTC.

The rearrangement joins TRBV7-9 to TRBJ2-7; D unclear. In germline, CDR1 is SEHNR, CDR2 FQNEAQ (reference sequence). The CDR3 runs to 15 residues. V shed 0 bases and J shed 4 bases, with 13 bases lying between them. CDR3 region: CASSLADPHPYEQYF. The DNA for the CDR3 is TGTGCCAGCAGCTTAGCGGACCCACACCCGTACGAGCAGTACTTC.

V usage is TRBV4-2 and J usage is TRBJ2-7; 9 bases fit TRBD1. CDR1 LGHNA and CDR2 YNFKEQ come from the germline V gene. After removal of 4 bases from V and 3 bases from J, the junction contained 10 bases not matched to a gene. The CDR3 is made up of 16 amino acids. CDR3 protein: CASSLADRGSGYEQYF. Written as DNA, the CDR3 is TGTGCCAGCAGCCTAGCAGACAGGGGGTCCGGCTACGAGCAGTACTTC.

This chain joins TRBV2 and TRBJ2-3; possible D gene TRBD2, 7 bases. Germline V CDR1 and CDR2: SNHLY, FYNNEI. CDR3 length: 15 residues. Trimming left V 1 base short and J 3 bases short, with 11 bases between. This chain's CDR3 is CASSEVGGRTDTQYF. The CDR3 nucleotides read TGTGCCAGCAGTGAAGTCGGGGGGCGTACAGATACGCAGTATTTT.

In the case of this clone: Distinct nucleotide sequences in the sample also encode this CDR3. V usage is TRBV19 and J usage is TRBJ2-7, with 7 bases lining up with TRBD2. The CDR3 has 15 residues. Germline values: CDR1 LNHDA, CDR2 SQIVND (reference sequence). After removal of 1 base from V and 3 bases from J, the junction contained 6 bases not matched to a gene. The CDR3 region is CASSIGASGSYEQYF. CDR3 nucleotides: TGTGCCAGTAGTATAGGGGCTAGCGGAAGCTACGAGCAGTACTTC. The full variable domain, with the rest looked up from reference TRBV19 and TRBJ2-7, is DGGITQSPKYLFRKEGQNVTLSCEQNLNHDAMYWYRQDPGQGLRLIYYSQIVNDFQKGDIAEGYSVSREKKESFPLTVTSAQKNPTAFYLCASSIGASGSYEQYFGPGTRLTVT.

V and J are TRBV7-2 and TRBJ1-1; no clear D gene. The V gene lost 1 base and the J gene lost 6 bases, with 9 bases spanning the gap. Germline-derived CDR1 and CDR2 are SGHTA and FQGNSA. The CDR3 spans 13 residues. The CDR3 coding sequence is TGTGCCAGCAGCTTAGGGCTCCCGGCTGAAGCTTTCTTT. It encodes CASSLGLPAEAFF.

The chain joins TRBV6-5 to TRBJ1-5, with TRBD1 as a possible D gene (6 bases). The CDR3 has 15 residues. Germline lookup yields CDR1 MNHEY and CDR2 SVGAGI. Trimming took off 5 bases at V and 0 bases at J, with 11 bases between the two ends. CDR3 loop: CASSRTVYSNQPQHF. DNA for the CDR3: TGTGCCAGCAGTAGGACAGTTTATAGCAATCAGCCCCAGCATTTT.

V gene TRBV7-6 combines with J gene TRBJ2-1; 10 nucleotides agree with TRBD2. Germline V gene lookup returns CDR1 SGHVS and CDR2 FNYEAQ. The CDR3 is made up of 18 amino acids. Trimming removed 5 bases from V and 0 bases from J; junction bases left unmatched: 10. The CDR3 nucleotides read TGTGCCAGCAGCCAGGGACTAGCGCCTGTGAGCTCCTACAATGAGCAGTTCTTC. Amino acids: CASSQGLAPVSSYNEQFF.

The CDR3, as DNA: TGCGCCAGCAGCTTGGGGAACGGACGCGAGTTCTTC. This gives the protein CASSLGNGREFF. This sequence joins TRBV5-1 and TRBJ2-1; no reliable D call. This CDR3 is 12 amino acids long. V was pared by 0 bases and J by 14 bases, with 12 bases between. The germline CDR1 and CDR2 sequences are SGHRS and YFSETQ.

The V gene is TRBV4-2, the J gene TRBJ2-3; D possibly matches TRBD1 or TRBD2 (5 bases each). CDR3 length: 16 amino acids. Trimming stripped 1 base from V and 3 bases from J, with 14 bases between. CDR1 LGHNA and CDR2 YNFKEQ come from the germline V gene. Here the CDR3 DNA reads TGTGCCAGCAGCCAAGCTGGGGGAGATAATACAGATACGCAGTATTTT. Protein: CASSQAGGDNTDTQYF.

The chain combines TRBV28 with TRBJ2-3; the match to TRBD1 covers 8 bases. With 10 bases clipped from V and 1 base from J, the junction kept 1 base outside the gene matches. Germline V gene lookup returns CDR1 MDHEN and CDR2 SYDVKM. CDR3 length equals 12 residues. CDR3 sequence: CATDRGTDTQYF. The DNA of the CDR3 is TGTGCCACGGACAGGGGCACAGATACGCAGTATTTT.

V is TRBV9 and J is TRBJ2-2; TRBD2 aligns across 7 bases. Per the germline V gene, CDR1 is SGDLS and CDR2 is YYNGEE. The CDR3 is made up of 16 amino acids. J was trimmed by 6 bases and V by 0 bases; bases with no gene match: 8. The CDR3 nucleotides are TGTGCCAGCAGCGTAGTTGCGGGAGTCGGCCCCGGGGAGCTGTTTTTT. This gives the protein CASSVVAGVGPGELFF. Using reference TRBV9 and TRBJ2-2 for the parts outside the CDR3, the full variable domain is DSGVTQTPKHLITATGQRVTLRCSPRSGDLSVYWYQQSLDQGLQFLIQYYNGEERAKGNILERFSAQQFPDLHSELNLSSLELGDSALYFCASSVVAGVGPGELFFGEGSRLTVL.

The chain employs TRBV5-6 and TRBJ2-7, with 11 bases fitting TRBD1. The V segment lost 0 bases and the J segment 6 bases; nucleotides outside the gene matches: 8. The CDR3 runs 16 residues. Per germline, CDR1 SGHDT and CDR2 YYEEEE. The CDR3 DNA is TGTGCCAGCAGCTTGGAGGGACAGGGGGTCGTGGCCGAGCAGTACTTC. It translates to CASSLEGQGVVAEQYF.

This sequence joins TRBV7-8 and TRBJ2-5; TRBD2 is a possible D gene (5 bases). The CDR3 runs 16 residues. Germline V gives CDR1 SGHVS, CDR2 FQNEAQ. Trimming removed 2 bases from V and 9 bases from J, with 22 bases in between. CDR3 DNA: TGTGCCAGCAGCTTACCACTAGAAGCAGCTTATGACGCCCAGTACTTC. Protein: CASSLPLEAAYDAQYF.

The rearrangement links TRBV4-3 to TRBJ2-1; 7 positions match TRBD2. CDR3 length: 18 residues. Germline CDR1 and CDR2: LGHNA and YSLEER. V dropped 4 bases and J dropped 4; count of bases not matched to a gene: 16. CDR3 sequence reads: CASSPKSSSGGPYNEQFF. CDR3 nucleotides: TGCGCCAGCAGCCCGAAATCTTCTAGCGGCGGGCCATACAATGAGCAGTTCTTC.

V is TRBV7-9 and J is TRBJ2-7; 7 bases align to TRBD1. Germline CDR1 is SEHNR and CDR2 is FQNEAQ (reference sequence). The CDR3 covers 16 residues. With 6 bases clipped from V and 0 bases from J, the junction kept 11 bases outside the gene matches. The CDR3 DNA follows: TGTGCCAGCAGTTATACAGGGGCCCCACCCTCCTACGAGCAGTACTTC. This encodes CASSYTGAPPSYEQYF.

J is TRBJ1-3 and V is TRBV2; D is unclear. The V and J ends lost 6 bases and 8 bases respectively, with 23 bases between them. CDR1 and CDR2 (germline): SNHLY, FYNNEI. The CDR3 spans 16 residues. CDR3 region: CASRIGIWVDPDTIYF. The CDR3 DNA is TGTGCCAGCAGGATAGGGATATGGGTAGATCCCGACACCATATATTTT. The full variable domain, completed using reference TRBV2 and TRBJ1-3, is EPEVTQTPSHQVTQMGQEVILRCVPISNHLYFYWYRQILGQKVEFLVSFYNNEISEKSEIFDDQFSVERPDGSNFTLKIRSTKLEDSAMYFCASRIGIWVDPDTIYFGEGSWLTVV.

Comments on this clone: This same CDR3 is encoded by further DNA sequences in the sample. This sequence joins TRBV9 and TRBJ2-7; D is possibly TRBD1 (5 bases). This CDR3 has 12 residues. Germline lookup yields CDR1 SGDLS and CDR2 YYNGEE. V lost 0 bases, J lost 6 bases, and 7 bases lay in between. CDR3 loop: CASSVGGGEQYF. The DNA for the CDR3 is TGTGCCAGCAGCGTAGGGGGCGGCGAGCAGTACTTC.

The rearrangement joins TRBV27 to TRBJ2-7; D may match TRBD1 or TRBD2 (6 bases each). The CDR3 sequence is 14 residues long. CDR1 MNHEY and CDR2 SMNVEV come from the germline V gene (reference sequence). The V and J ends lost 3 bases and 5 bases respectively, with 14 bases between them. CDR3 amino acids: CASSLGQEGDEQYF. The CDR3 DNA sequence: TGTGCCAGCAGTTTGGGGCAGGAGGGGGACGAGCAGTACTTC.